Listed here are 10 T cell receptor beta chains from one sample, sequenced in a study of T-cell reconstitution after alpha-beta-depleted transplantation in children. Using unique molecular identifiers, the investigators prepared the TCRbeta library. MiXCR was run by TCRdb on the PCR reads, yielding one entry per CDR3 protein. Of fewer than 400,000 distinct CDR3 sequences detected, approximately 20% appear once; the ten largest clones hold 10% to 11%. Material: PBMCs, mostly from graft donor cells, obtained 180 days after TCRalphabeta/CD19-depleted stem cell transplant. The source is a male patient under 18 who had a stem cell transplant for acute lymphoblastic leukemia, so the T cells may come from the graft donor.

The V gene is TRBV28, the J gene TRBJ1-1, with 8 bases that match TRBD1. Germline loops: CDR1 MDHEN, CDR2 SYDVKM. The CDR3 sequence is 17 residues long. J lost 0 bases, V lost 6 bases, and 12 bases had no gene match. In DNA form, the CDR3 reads TGTGCCAGCAGATCGACAGGGGAATCCCTTATGAACACTGAAGCTTTCTTT. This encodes CASRSTGESLMNTEAFF.

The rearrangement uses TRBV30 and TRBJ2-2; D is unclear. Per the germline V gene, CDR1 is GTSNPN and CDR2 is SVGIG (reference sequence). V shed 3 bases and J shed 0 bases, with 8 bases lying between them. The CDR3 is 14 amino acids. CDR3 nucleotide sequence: TGTGCCTGGAGGCTACACTCGAACACCGGGGAGCTGTTTTTT. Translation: CAWRLHSNTGELFF. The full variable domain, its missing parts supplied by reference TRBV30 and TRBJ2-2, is SQTIHQWPATLVQPVGSPLSLECTVEGTSNPNLYWYRQAAGRGLQLLFYSVGIGQISSEVPQNLSASRPQDRQFILSSKKLLLSDSGFYLCAWRLHSNTGELFFGEGSRLTVL.

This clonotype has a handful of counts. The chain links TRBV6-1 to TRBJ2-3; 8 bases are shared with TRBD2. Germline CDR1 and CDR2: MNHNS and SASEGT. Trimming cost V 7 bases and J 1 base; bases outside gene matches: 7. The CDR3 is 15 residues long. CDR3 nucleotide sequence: TGTGCCAGCACCACGGAACTAGCGGGCACAGATACGCAGTATTTT. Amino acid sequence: CASTTELAGTDTQYF.

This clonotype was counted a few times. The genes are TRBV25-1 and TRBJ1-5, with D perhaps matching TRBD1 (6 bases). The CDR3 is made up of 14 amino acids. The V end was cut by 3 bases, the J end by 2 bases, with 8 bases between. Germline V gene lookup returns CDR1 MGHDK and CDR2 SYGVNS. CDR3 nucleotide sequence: TGTGCCAGCAGTGATCAGGGGCGCAATCAGCCCCAGCATTTT. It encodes CASSDQGRNQPQHF.

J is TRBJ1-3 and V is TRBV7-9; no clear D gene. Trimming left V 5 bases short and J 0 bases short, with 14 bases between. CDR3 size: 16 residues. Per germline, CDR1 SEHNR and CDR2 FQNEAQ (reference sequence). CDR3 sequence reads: CASSRTKASSGNTIYF. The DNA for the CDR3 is TGTGCCAGCAGCCGTACTAAGGCCAGCTCTGGAAACACCATATATTTT.

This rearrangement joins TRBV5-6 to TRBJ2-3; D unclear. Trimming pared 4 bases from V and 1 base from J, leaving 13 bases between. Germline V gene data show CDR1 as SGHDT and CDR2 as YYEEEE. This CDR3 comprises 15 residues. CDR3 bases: TGTGCCAGCAGCATAACGATAGACGGCACAGATACGCAGTATTTT. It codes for CASSITIDGTDTQYF.

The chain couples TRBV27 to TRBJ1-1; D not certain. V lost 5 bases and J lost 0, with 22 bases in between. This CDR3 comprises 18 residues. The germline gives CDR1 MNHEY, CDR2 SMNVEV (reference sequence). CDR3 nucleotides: TGTGCCAGCAGTCCGGGTCGGGAACTCTCCCCCCTGAACACTGAAGCTTTCTTT. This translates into CASSPGRELSPLNTEAFF.

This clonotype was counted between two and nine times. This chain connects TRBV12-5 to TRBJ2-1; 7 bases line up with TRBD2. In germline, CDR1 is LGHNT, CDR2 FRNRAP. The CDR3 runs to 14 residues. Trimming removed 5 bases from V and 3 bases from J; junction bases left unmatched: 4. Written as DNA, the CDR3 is TGTGCTAGTGGTCCTAGCGGAGACTACAATGAGCAGTTCTTC. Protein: CASGPSGDYNEQFF.

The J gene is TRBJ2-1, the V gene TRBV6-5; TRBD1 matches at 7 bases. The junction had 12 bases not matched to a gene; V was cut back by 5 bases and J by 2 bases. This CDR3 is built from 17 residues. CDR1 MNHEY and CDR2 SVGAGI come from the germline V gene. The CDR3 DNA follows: TGTGCCAGCAGTCACTTCCGGGACAGCCTTACCTACAATGAGCAGTTCTTC. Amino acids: CASSHFRDSLTYNEQFF.

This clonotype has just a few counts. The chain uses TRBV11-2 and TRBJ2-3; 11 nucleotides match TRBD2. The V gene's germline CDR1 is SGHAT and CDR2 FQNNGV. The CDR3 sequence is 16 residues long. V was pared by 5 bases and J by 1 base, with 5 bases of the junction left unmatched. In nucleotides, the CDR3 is TGTGCCAGCAGCCCGGGACTAGCGGCCCGCACAGATACGCAGTATTTT. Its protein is CASSPGLAARTDTQYF.